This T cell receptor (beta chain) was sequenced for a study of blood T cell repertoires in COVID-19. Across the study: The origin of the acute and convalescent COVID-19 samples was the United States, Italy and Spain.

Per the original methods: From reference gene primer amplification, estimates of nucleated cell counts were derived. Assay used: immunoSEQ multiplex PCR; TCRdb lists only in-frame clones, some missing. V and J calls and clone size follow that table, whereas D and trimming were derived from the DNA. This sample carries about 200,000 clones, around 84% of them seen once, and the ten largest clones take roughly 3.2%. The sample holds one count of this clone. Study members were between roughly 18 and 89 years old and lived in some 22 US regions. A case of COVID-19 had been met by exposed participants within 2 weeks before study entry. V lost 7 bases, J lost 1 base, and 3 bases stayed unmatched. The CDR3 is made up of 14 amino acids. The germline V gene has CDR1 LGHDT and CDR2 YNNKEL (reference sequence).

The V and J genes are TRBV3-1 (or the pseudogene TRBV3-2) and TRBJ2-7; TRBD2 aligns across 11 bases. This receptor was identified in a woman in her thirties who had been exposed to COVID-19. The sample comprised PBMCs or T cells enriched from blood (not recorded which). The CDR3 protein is CASKLAGVSYEQYF. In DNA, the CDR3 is TGTGCCAGCAAACTAGCGGGGGTATCCTACGAGCAGTACTTC.